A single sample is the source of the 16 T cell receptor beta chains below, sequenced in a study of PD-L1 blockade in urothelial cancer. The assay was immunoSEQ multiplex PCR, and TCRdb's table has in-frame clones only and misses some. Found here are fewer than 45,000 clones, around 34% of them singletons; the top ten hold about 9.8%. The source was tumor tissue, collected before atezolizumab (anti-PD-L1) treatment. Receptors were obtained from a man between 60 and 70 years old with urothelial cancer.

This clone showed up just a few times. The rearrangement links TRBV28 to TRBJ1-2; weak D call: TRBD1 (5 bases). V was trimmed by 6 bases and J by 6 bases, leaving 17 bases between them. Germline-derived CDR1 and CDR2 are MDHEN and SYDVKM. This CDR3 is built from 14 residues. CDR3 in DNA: TGTGCCAGCAGCGAAACCAGGGACGAGCATGGCTACACCTTC. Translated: CASSETRDEHGYTF.

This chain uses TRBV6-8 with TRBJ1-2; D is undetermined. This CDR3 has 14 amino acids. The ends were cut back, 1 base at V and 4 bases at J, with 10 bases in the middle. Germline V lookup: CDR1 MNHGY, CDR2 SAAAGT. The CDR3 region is CASSYYPNTYGYTF. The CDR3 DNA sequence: TGTGCCAGCAGTTACTATCCCAACACCTATGGCTACACCTTC.

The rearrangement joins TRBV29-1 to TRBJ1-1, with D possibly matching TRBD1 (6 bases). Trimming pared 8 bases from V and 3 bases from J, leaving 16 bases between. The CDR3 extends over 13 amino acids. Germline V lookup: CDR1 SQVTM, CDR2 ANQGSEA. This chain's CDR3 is CSLSRDTDTEAFF. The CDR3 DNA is TGCAGCTTAAGTCGGGACACAGACACTGAAGCTTTCTTT.

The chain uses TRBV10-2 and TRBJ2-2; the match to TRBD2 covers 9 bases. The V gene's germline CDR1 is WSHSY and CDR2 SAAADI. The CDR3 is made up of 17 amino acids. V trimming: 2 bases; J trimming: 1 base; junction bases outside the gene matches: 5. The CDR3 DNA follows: TGCGCCAGCAGTGAGCTGGGGACTAGCAGGAACACCGGGGAGCTGTTTTTT. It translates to CASSELGTSRNTGELFF.

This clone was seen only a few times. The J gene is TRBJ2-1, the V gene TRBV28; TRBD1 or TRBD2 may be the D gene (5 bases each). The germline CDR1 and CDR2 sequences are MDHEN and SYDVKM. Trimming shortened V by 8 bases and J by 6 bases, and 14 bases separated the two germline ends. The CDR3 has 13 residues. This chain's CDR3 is CASERGIGNEQFF. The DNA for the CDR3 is TGTGCCAGCGAGAGGGGAATCGGCAATGAGCAGTTCTTC.

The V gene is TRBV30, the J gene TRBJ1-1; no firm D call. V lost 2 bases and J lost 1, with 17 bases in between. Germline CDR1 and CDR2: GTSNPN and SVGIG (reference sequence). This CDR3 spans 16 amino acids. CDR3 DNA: TGTGCCTGGAGTCAGACACTTGGGGTTGGGAACACTGAAGCTTTCTTT. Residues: CAWSQTLGVGNTEAFF.

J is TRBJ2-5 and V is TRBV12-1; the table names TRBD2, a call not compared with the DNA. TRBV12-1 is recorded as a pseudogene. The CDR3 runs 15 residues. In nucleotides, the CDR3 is TGTGCCAGCAGCTTTGCTCGGGAGGGCCAAGAGACCCAGTACTTC. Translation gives CASSFAREGQETQYF.

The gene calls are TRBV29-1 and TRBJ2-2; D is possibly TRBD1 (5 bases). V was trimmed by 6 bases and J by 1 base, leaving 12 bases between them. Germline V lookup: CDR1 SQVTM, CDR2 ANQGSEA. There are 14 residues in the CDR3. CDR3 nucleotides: TGCAGCGTCCTGCCCAGGGTGAACACCGGGGAGCTGTTTTTT. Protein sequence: CSVLPRVNTGELFF.

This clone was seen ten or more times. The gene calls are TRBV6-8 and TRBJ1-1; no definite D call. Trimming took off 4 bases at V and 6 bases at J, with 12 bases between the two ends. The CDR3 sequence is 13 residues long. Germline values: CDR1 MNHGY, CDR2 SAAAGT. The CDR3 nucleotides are TGTGCCAGCAGTTTCGGCTTGATAGCTGAAGCTTTCTTT. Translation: CASSFGLIAEAFF.

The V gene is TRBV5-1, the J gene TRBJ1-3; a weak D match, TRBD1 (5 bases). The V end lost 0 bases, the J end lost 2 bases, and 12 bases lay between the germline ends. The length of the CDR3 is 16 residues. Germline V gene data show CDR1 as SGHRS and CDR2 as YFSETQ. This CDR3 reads CASSLGTGTAGNTIYF. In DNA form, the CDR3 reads TGCGCCAGCAGCTTGGGTACGGGGACTGCTGGAAACACCATATATTTT.

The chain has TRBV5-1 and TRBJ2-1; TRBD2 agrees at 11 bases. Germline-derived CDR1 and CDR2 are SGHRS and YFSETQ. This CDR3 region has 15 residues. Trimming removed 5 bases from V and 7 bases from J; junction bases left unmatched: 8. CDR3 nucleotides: TGCGCCAGCAGGGCGGGTAGCGGGAGGGCTAATGAGCAGTTCTTC. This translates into CASRAGSGRANEQFF.

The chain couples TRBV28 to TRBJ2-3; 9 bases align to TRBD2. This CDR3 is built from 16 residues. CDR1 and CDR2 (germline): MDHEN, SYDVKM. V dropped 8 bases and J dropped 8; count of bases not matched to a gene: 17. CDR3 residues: CASLGGASGTLGTQYF. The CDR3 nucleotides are TGTGCCAGCCTCGGTGGGGCTAGCGGGACTTTAGGTACGCAGTATTTT. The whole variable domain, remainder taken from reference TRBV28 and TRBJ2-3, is DVKVTQSSRYLVKRTGEKVFLECVQDMDHENMFWYRQDPGLGLRLIYFSYDVKMKEKGDIPEGYSVSREKKERFSLILESASTNQTSMYLCASLGGASGTLGTQYFGPGTRLTVL.

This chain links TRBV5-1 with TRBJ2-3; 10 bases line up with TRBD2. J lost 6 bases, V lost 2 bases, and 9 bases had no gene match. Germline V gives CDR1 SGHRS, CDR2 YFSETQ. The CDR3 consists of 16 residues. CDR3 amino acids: CASSLGASGREDTQYF. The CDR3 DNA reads TGCGCCAGCAGCTTAGGGGCTAGCGGGAGAGAGGATACGCAGTATTTT.

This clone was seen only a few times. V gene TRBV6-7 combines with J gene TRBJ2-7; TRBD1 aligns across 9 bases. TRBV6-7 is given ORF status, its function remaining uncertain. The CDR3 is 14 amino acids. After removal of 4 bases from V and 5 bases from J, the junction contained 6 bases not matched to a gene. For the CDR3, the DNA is TGTGCCAGCAGTTCCCCGGACAGGGGACACGAGCAGTACTTC. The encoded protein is CASSSPDRGHEQYF.

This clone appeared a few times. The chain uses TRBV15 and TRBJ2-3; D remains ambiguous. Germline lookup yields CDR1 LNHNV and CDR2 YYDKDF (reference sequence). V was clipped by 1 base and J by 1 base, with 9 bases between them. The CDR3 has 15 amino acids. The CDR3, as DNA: TGTGCCACCAGCAGAGTAGGTTGGGGCACAGATACGCAGTATTTT. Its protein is CATSRVGWGTDTQYF.

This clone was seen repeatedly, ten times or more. In DNA, the CDR3 is TGTGCCAGCAGCTTGGCTTTAACCGGCAGGGGGAATGAAAAACTGTTTTTT. This sequence encodes CASSLALTGRGNEKLFF. The V gene is TRBV11-3, the J gene TRBJ1-4, with 7 nucleotides matching TRBD1. J lost 5 bases, V lost 3 bases, and 12 bases had no gene match. Germline V gene sequence: CDR1 SGHNT, CDR2 YENEEA. This CDR3 has 17 residues.